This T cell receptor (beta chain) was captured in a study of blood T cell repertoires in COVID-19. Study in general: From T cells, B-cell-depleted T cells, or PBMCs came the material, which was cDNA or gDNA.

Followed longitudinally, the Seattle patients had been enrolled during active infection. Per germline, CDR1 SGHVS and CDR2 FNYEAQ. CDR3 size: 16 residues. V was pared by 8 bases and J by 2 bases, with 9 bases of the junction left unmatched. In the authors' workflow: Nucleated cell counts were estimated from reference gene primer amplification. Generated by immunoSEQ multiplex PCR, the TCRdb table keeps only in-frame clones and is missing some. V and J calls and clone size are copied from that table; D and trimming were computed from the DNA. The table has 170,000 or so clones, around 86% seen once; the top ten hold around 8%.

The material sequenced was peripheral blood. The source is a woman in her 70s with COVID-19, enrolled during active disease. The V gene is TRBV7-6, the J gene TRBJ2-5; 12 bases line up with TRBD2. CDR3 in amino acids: CASGEWTSGEQETQYF. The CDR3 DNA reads TGTGCCAGCGGAGAATGGACTAGCGGGGAACAAGAGACCCAGTACTTC.